The 19 T cell receptor beta chains reported below all come from one sample, sequenced in a study of blood T cells in healthy people across ages. With a J-beta primer mix and a sample-barcoded 5' primer, a second PCR ran 7 to 11 cycles. TCRdb used MiXCR to reprocess the 5' RACE reads, holding one entry per CDR3 protein. This table has 1.5 million to 2 million distinct CDR3 sequences, roughly 50% appearing once. The sample consisted of blood. All receptors come from a woman aged 40 to 49 in good health.

This clonotype was seen a handful of times. The gene calls are TRBV20-1 and TRBJ1-6, with TRBD1 matching over 11 bases. Germline CDR1 reads DFQATT; CDR2 reads SNEGSKA (reference sequence). CDR3 length: 18 amino acids. Trimming took 4 bases from V and 6 from J; bases not matched to a gene: 14. The CDR3: CSANHNRDRGFSNSPLHF. In nucleotides, the CDR3 is TGCAGTGCTAACCACAACCGGGACAGGGGGTTCAGTAATTCACCCCTCCACTTT.

The chain combines TRBV20-1 with TRBJ2-3, with 7 positions matching TRBD1. Germline V lookup: CDR1 DFQATT, CDR2 SNEGSKA (reference sequence). The CDR3 runs 13 residues. After removal of 4 bases from V and 3 bases from J, the junction contained 4 bases not matched to a gene. CDR3 in amino acids: CSAITQGTDTQYF. The CDR3 nucleotides read TGCAGTGCTATTACACAGGGGACAGATACGCAGTATTTT.

This clonotype is a singleton in its sample. One end of the junction fails to match germline, which may point to a read error. This chain links TRBV5-1 with TRBJ2-6; 8 bases fit TRBD2. Germline CDR1 and CDR2: SGHRS and YFSETQ. The CDR3 runs 16 residues. CDR3 DNA: TGCGTCAGCAGCCCGGCGGGGGGATCTGGGGCCAACGTCCTGACTTTC. It encodes CVSSPAGGSGANVLTF.

The chain couples TRBV10-3 to TRBJ2-1; weak D call: TRBD1 (5 bases). V dropped 4 bases and J dropped 3 bases, with 13 bases sitting between them. This CDR3 has 15 amino acids. Germline V gene data show CDR1 as ENHRY and CDR2 as SYGVKD. CDR3 nucleotide sequence: TGTGCCATCAGTGTCGTAGGGGCAGGCTACAATGAGCAGTTCTTC. Amino acids: CAISVVGAGYNEQFF.

The chain joins TRBV20-1 to TRBJ2-3; weak D call: TRBD1 (7 bases). The germline CDR1 and CDR2 sequences are DFQATT and SNEGSKA (reference sequence). The CDR3 is 15 residues long. Trimming left V 8 bases short and J 3 bases short, with 21 bases between. The CDR3 reads CSTRYDREETDTQYF. CDR3 coding DNA: TGCAGTACCAGATACGACAGGGAGGAGACAGATACGCAGTATTTT.

The rearrangement links TRBV29-1 to TRBJ2-3; D may correspond to TRBD1 or TRBD2 (6 bases each). Between the trimmed V and J ends, which lost 6 bases and 1 base, there was a span of 14 bases. The germline CDR1 and CDR2 sequences are SQVTM and ANQGSEA. CDR3 length: 14 residues. The CDR3 DNA sequence: TGCAGCGTCGATCGGGGGCCTGGCACAGATACGCAGTATTTT. Amino acid sequence: CSVDRGPGTDTQYF.

V is TRBV13 and J is TRBJ2-5; 8 positions match TRBD1. With the DNA end fitting TRBJ2-7 better, the J assignment may be wrong. Germline V gives CDR1 PRHDT, CDR2 FYEKMQ (reference sequence). The CDR3 runs 14 residues. The DNA for the CDR3 is TGTGCCAGCAGCCTACCCGGACAGGGCCACGAGCAGTACTTC. This codes for CASSLPGQGHEQYF.

This clonotype has only a few counts. A junction end diverges from the germline sequence, so it may reflect a read error. The J gene is TRBJ2-5, the V gene TRBV11-2, with TRBD2 matching over 10 bases. CDR1 SGHAT and CDR2 FQNNGV come from the germline V gene. The CDR3 contains 21 residues. The CDR3 sequence is CASSFSGPWASGGPAQETQYF. DNA of the CDR3: TGTGCCAGCAGCTTTAGTGGGCCTTGGGCTAGCGGGGGCCCAGCCCAAGAGACTCAGTACTTC.

The chain combines TRBV7-9 with TRBJ2-5, with TRBD2 as a possible D gene (5 bases). Trimming shortened V by 4 bases and J by 0 bases, and 15 bases separated the two germline ends. The CDR3 is made up of 16 amino acids. Germline V CDR1 and CDR2: SEHNR, FQNEAQ (reference sequence). The CDR3 spells CASSSPLAGDQETQYF. CDR3 nucleotide sequence: TGTGCCAGCAGCTCTCCTCTTGCCGGGGACCAAGAGACCCAGTACTTC. Complete variable domain (other parts from reference TRBV7-9 and TRBJ2-5): DTGVSQNPRHKITKRGQNVTFRCDPISEHNRLYWYRQTLGQGPEFLTYFQNEAQLEKSRLLSDRFSAERPKGSFSTLEIQRTEQGDSAMYLCASSSPLAGDQETQYFGPGTRLLVL.

This clonotype came up once. This sequence joins TRBV7-8 and TRBJ2-5; weak D call: TRBD2 (6 bases). The ends were cut back, 5 bases at V and 5 bases at J, with 15 bases in the middle. The CDR3 sequence is 14 residues long. Germline assignment: CDR1 SGHVS and CDR2 FQNEAQ. The CDR3 nucleotides are TGTGCCAGCAGCCCTCGACTAGTCGCGGAGACCCAGTACTTC. It specifies CASSPRLVAETQYF.

This sequence joins TRBV10-3 and TRBJ2-4, with TRBD1 matching 8 bases. The DNA matches TRBJ2-7 better at its end, which makes the J call doubtful. The CDR3 contains 14 residues. CDR1 and CDR2 from the germline V gene are ENHRY and SYGVKD. CDR3: CAISESTGADEQYF. The CDR3 DNA is TGTGCCATCAGTGAGTCGACAGGGGCCGACGAGCAGTACTTC.

This clonotype was detected only a few times. This sequence joins TRBV18 and TRBJ2-3; D might be TRBD1 (5 bases). The CDR3 is 15 amino acids. Trimming stripped 3 bases from V and 0 bases from J, with 10 bases between. CDR1 is KGHSH and CDR2 is LQKENI in the germline V gene. The CDR3 DNA reads TGTGCCAGCTCACCTGACAGACCTAGCACAGATACGCAGTATTTT. Its protein product is CASSPDRPSTDTQYF.

This clonotype was seen only a few times. The rearrangement joins TRBV5-1 to TRBJ2-1; TRBD1 is a possible D gene (6 bases). This CDR3 comprises 14 residues. Germline V CDR1 and CDR2: SGHRS, YFSETQ. Trimming pared 4 bases from V and 7 bases from J, leaving 15 bases between. The CDR3 reads CASSATGQVNEQFF. Here the CDR3 DNA reads TGCGCCAGCAGCGCGACAGGTCAGGTAAATGAGCAGTTCTTC.

This sequence joins TRBV21-1 and TRBJ2-5; TRBD1 is the table's D call and was not checked against the DNA. The better agreement between TRBJ2-7 and the DNA end casts doubt on the J call. TRBV21-1 is assigned pseudogene status. This CDR3 region has 15 residues. CDR3 DNA: TGTGCCAGCAGCAAAGTCGGGGGGGTCGCGTACGAGCAGTACTTC. The encoded protein is CASSKVGGVAYEQYF.

The table lists this clonotype with a few counts. The genes are TRBV18 and TRBJ1-2, with D uncertain. Germline assignment: CDR1 KGHSH and CDR2 LQKENI. V was clipped by 4 bases and J by 6 bases, with 12 bases between them. The length of the CDR3 is 13 residues. The CDR3 loop reads CASSLNQDNGYTF. For the CDR3, the DNA is TGTGCCAGCTCACTGAATCAGGATAATGGCTACACCTTC.

J is TRBJ2-7 and V is TRBV28; D perhaps matches TRBD2 (5 bases). Germline V gene sequence: CDR1 MDHEN, CDR2 SYDVKM. The CDR3 is 16 residues long. Trimming stripped 6 bases from V and 2 bases from J, with 20 bases between. The CDR3 is CASSLDRAETTYEQYF. The DNA for the CDR3 is TGTGCCAGCAGCCTTGACCGAGCGGAAACCACCTACGAGCAGTACTTC.

This clonotype has more than one count but fewer than ten. V gene TRBV5-1 combines with J gene TRBJ2-7; TRBD1 aligns across 8 bases. V lost 4 bases to trimming and J lost 3 bases; unmatched junction nucleotides: 6. The CDR3 is 14 amino acids. The V gene's germline CDR1 is SGHRS and CDR2 YFSETQ. In DNA, the CDR3 is TGCGCCAGCAGCCGGACAGGGTCGGACTACGAGCAGTACTTC. Translation gives CASSRTGSDYEQYF.

The chain couples TRBV20-1 to TRBJ2-1; D is ambiguous. The J call may not be correct, given that the DNA end is closer to TRBJ2-7. Germline V gene data show CDR1 as DFQATT and CDR2 as SNEGSKA (reference sequence). There are 14 residues in the CDR3. CDR3 sequence (DNA): TGCAGTGCTAGAGAGGTTGGACGCTACAATGAGCAGTACTTC. As protein: CSAREVGRYNEQYF.

In its sample, this clonotype was seen many times. V gene TRBV29-1 combines with J gene TRBJ2-5; TRBD1 is a possible D gene (6 bases). This CDR3 comprises 15 residues. Germline V gives CDR1 SQVTM, CDR2 ANQGSEA. V gave up 1 base and J gave up 2 bases, with 14 bases separating them. The CDR3 here is CSVEARGRGQETQYF. CDR3 nucleotides: TGCAGCGTTGAAGCCCGCGGTAGGGGGCAAGAGACCCAGTACTTC.